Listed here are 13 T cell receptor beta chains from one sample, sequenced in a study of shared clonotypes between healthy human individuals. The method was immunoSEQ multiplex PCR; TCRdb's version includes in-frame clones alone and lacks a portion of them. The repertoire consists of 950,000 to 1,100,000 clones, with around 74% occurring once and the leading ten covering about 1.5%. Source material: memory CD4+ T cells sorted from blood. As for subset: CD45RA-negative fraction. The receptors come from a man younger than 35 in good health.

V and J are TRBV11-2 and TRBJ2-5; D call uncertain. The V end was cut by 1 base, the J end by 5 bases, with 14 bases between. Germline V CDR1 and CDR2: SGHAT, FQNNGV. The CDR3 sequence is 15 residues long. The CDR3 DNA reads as TGTGCCAGCAGCTTAGTGTCTCGCCCCAGGGAGACCCAGTACTTC. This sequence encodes CASSLVSRPRETQYF. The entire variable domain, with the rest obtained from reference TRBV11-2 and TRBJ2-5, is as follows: EAGVAQSPRYKIIEKRQSVAFWCNPISGHATLYWYQQILGQGPKLLIQFQNNGVVDDSQLPKDRFSAERLKGVDSTLKIQPAKLEDSAVYLCASSLVSRPRETQYFGPGTRLLVL.

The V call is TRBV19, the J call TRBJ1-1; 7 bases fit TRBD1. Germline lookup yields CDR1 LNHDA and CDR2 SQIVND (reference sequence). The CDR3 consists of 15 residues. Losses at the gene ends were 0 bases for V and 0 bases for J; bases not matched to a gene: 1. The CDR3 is CASSIETGLNTEAFF. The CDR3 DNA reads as TGTGCCAGTAGTATAGAGACAGGGCTGAACACTGAAGCTTTCTTT.

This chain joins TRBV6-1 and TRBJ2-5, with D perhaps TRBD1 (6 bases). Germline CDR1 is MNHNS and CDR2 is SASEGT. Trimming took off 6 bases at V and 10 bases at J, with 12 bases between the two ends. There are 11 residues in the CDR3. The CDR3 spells CASSTQGIQYF. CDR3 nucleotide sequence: TGTGCCAGCAGCACCCAGGGGATCCAGTACTTC.

The CDR3 loop is CASSQPRDRVSYEQYF. The DNA of the CDR3 is TGTGCCAGCAGCCAACCCCGGGACAGGGTCTCCTACGAGCAGTACTTC. This sequence joins TRBV11-2 and TRBJ2-7; 9 bases line up with TRBD1. From germline, CDR1 is SGHAT and CDR2 FQNNGV. V was clipped by 5 bases and J by 0 bases; unmatched bases: 8. CDR3 length: 16 amino acids.

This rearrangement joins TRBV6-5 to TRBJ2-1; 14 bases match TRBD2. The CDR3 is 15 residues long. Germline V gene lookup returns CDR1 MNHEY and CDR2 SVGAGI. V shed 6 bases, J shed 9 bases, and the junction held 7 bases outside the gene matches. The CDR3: CASRMGLAGVGEQFF. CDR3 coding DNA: TGTGCCAGCAGGATGGGACTAGCGGGAGTGGGTGAGCAGTTCTTC.

The CDR3 bases are TGCGCCAGCAGGCCGAACCAGGGGGTGAACACTGAAGCTTTCTTT. It specifies CASRPNQGVNTEAFF. V is TRBV5-1 and J is TRBJ1-1; TRBD1 matches at 7 bases. With V trimmed by 5 bases and J by 0 bases, 7 bases remained unmatched. CDR1 is SGHRS, CDR2 YFSETQ, per germline. The CDR3 loop spans 15 amino acids.

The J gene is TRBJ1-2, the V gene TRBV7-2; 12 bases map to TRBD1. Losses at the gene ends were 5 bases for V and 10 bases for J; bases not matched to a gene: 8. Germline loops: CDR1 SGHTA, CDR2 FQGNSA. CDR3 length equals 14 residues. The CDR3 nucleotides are TGTGCCAGCAGCATGGGGACAGGGGGCGGATACTACACCTTC. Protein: CASSMGTGGGYYTF.

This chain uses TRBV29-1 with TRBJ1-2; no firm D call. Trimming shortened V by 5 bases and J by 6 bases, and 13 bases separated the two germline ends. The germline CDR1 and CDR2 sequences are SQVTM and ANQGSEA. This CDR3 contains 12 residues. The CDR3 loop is CSVPPSGDGYTF. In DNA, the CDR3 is TGCAGCGTTCCGCCCTCGGGAGATGGCTACACCTTC.

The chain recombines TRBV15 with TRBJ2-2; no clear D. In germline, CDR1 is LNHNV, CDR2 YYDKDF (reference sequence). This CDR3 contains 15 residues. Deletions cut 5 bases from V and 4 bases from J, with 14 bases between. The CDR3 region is CATSLLDEVTGELFF. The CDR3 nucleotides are TGTGCCACCAGCTTACTCGATGAGGTCACCGGGGAGCTGTTTTTT.

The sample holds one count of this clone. In nucleotides, the CDR3 is TGTGCCAGCAGTGTGGCCGGGGGGGCCCGAGAGACCCAGTACTTC. This sequence encodes CASSVAGGARETQYF. The V and J genes are TRBV2 and TRBJ2-5; 8 bases map to TRBD2. Trimming removed 4 bases from V and 4 bases from J; junction bases left unmatched: 8. Germline CDR1 SNHLY, CDR2 FYNNEI. CDR3 length equals 15 residues.

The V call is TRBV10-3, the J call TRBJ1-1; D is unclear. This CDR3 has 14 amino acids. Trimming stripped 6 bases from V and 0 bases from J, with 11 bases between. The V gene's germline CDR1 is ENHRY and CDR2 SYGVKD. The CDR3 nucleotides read TGTGCCATCAGACCGGACGGCATGAACACTGAAGCTTTCTTT. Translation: CAIRPDGMNTEAFF.

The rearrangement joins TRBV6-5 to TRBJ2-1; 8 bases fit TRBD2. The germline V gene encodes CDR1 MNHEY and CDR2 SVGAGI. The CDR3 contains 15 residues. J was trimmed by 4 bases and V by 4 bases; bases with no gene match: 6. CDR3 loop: CASSLAGGPYNEQFF. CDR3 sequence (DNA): TGTGCCAGCAGTTTGGCGGGGGGACCATACAATGAGCAGTTCTTC.

CDR3 region: CARRTSGGHAGETQYF. The CDR3 region has the DNA TGTGCCAGAAGGACTAGCGGGGGGCACGCGGGAGAGACCCAGTACTTC. The chain has TRBV27 and TRBJ2-5; 14 bases match TRBD2. Germline CDR1 is MNHEY and CDR2 is SMNVEV (reference sequence). This CDR3 has 16 residues. Germline trimming cut 9 bases from V and 4 bases from J; bases unmatched to any gene: 10.